This T cell receptor (beta chain) was sequenced during a study of shared clonotypes between healthy human individuals. Study context: Each donor had three CD4 naive, three CD4 memory, two CD8 naive and one CD8 memory plate.

This CDR3 spans 15 amino acids. V was pared by 1 base and J by 5 bases, with 11 bases between. Germline V gene data show CDR1 as MDHEN and CDR2 as SYDVKM. Sequencing used immunoSEQ multiplex PCR; TCRdb keeps in-frame clones, though not all of them. The repertoire holds roughly 2.6 million clones, with around 90% as singletons. The receptor was isolated from a young man in good health. This sequence joins TRBV28 and TRBJ1-4; TRBD1 might be the D (6 bases). The specimen was naive CD4+ T cells sorted from blood. Subset denoted: CD45RA+ positively selected. CDR3 bases: TGTGCCAGCAGTTTATTACAGGGAAACAATGAAAAACTGTTTTTT. Translation: CASSLLQGNNEKLFF.